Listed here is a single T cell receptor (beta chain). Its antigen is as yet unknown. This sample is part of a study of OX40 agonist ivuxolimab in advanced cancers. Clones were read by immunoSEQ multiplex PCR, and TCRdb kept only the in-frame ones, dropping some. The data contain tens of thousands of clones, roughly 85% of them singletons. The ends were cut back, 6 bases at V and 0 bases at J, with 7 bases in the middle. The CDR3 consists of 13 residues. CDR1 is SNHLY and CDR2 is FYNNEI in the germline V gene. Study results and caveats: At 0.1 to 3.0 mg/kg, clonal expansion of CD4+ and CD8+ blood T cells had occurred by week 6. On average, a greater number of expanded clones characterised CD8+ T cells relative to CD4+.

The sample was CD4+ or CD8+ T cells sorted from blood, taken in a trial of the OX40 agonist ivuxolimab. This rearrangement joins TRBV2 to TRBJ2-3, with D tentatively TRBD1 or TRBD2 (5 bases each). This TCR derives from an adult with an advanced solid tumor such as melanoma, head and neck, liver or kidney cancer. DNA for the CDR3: TGTGCCAGCAGGAGGGGCAGCACAGATACGCAGTATTTT. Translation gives CASRRGSTDTQYF.